This T cell receptor beta chain was retrieved from a study of T-cell reconstitution after alpha-beta-depleted transplantation in children. This clonotype appeared a few times. Its antigen is undetermined. A TCRbeta library incorporating unique molecular identifiers was prepared. TCRdb used MiXCR to reprocess the PCR reads, holding one entry per CDR3 protein. The sample comprises about a million distinct CDR3 sequences, roughly 29% of which are singletons, and more than 25% rests with the top ten. Overall study results and limits: The origin of alpha-beta T cells about two months after transplant was reportedly several hundred expanded graft clones. A year post-transplant, T-cell counts and diversity derived mostly from newly produced T cells. It was surviving recipient T cells and thymic progenitors that gave some patients high TCRbeta diversity at day 60.

This CDR3 is 15 amino acids long. CDR1 and CDR2 (germline): SEHNR, FQNEAQ (reference sequence). With 5 bases clipped from V and 1 base from J, the junction kept 3 bases outside the gene matches. The sequence was obtained from a boy under two years old who had a stem cell transplant for SCID, so the T cells may come from the graft donor. The input for sequencing was PBMCs, mostly from graft donor cells, taken 360 days after TCRalphabeta/CD19-depleted stem cell transplant. This chain uses TRBV7-9 with TRBJ2-2; 8 nucleotides align to TRBD2. CDR3 sequence: CASSPGRENTGELFF. CDR3 nucleotide sequence: TGTGCCAGCAGCCCCGGGAGGGAGAACACCGGGGAGCTGTTTTTT.